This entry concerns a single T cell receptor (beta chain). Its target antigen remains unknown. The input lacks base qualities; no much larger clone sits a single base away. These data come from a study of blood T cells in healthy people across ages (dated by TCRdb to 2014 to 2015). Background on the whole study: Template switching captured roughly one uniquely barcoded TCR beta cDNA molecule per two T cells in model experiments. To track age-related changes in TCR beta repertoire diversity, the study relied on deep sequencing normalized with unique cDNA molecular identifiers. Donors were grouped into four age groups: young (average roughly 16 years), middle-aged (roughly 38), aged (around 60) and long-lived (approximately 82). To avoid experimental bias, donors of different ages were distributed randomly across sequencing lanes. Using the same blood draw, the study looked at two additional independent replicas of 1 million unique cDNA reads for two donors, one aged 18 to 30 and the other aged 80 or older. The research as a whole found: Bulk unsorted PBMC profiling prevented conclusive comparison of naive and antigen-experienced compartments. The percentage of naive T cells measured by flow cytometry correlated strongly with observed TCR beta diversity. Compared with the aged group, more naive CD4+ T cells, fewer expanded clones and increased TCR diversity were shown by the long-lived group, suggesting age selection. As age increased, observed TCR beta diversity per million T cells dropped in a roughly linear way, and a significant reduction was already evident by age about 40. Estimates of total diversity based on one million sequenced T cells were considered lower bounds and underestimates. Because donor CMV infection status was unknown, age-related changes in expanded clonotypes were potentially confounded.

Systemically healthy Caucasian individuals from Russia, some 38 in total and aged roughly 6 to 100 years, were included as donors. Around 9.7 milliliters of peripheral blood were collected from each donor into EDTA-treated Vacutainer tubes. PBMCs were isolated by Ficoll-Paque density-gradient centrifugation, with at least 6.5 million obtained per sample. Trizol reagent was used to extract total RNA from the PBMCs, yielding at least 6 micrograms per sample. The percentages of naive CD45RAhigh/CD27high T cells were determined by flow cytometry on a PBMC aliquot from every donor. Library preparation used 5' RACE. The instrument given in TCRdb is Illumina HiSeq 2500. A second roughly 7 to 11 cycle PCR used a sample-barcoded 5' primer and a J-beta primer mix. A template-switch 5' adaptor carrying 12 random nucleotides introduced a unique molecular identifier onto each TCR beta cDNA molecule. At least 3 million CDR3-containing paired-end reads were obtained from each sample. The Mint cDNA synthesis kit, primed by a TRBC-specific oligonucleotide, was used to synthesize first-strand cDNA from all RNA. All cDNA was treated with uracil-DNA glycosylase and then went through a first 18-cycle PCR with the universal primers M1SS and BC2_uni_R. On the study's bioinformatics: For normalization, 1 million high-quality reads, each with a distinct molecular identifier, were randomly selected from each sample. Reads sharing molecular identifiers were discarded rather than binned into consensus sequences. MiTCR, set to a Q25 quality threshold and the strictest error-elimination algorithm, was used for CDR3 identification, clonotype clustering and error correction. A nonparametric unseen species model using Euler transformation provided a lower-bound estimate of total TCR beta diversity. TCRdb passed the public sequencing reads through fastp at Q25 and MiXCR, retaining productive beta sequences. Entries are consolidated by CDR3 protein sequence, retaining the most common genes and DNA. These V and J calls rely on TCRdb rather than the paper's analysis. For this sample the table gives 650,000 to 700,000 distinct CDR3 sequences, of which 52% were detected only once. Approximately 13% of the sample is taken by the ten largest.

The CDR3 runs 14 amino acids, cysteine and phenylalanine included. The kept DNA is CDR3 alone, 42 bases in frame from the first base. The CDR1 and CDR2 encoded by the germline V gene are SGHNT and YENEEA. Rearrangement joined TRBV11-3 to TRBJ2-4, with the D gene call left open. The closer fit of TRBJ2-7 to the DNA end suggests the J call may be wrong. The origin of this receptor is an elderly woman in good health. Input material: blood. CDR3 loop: CASSTTPTVNEQYF. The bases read TGTGCCAGCAGCACGACTCCAACGGTTAACGAGCAGTACTTC.